The 10 T cell receptor beta chains below all came from one sample that was sequenced in a study of breast tumors, draining lymph nodes, adjacent tissues. The lymph nodes were axillary draining lymph nodes from breast cancer patients. TCRdb redid the calling of the multiplex PCR reads with MiXCR, one entry per CDR3 protein. Of about 220,000 distinct CDR3 sequences in the sample, 30% to 35% were seen once. The sequenced material came from axillary lymph node tissue. The receptors shown here come from a female donor with breast cancer. Some clones in this sample may be carry-over from other donors' samples.

This clonotype came up many times. This chain links TRBV29-1 with TRBJ1-5, with TRBD1 identical over 9 bases. Germline CDR1 reads SQVTM; CDR2 reads ANQGSEA. V lost 7 bases to trimming and J lost 6 bases; unmatched junction nucleotides: 7. CDR3 length equals 13 residues. Here the CDR3 DNA reads TGCAGCGCTGCGACAGGGGGGAGTCAGCCCCAGCATTTT. This sequence encodes CSAATGGSQPQHF. The full variable domain, with the rest looked up from reference TRBV29-1 and TRBJ1-5, is SAVISQKPSRDICQRGTSLTIQCQVDSQVTMMFWYRQQPGQSLTLIATANQGSEATYESGFVIDKFPISRPNLTFSTLTVSNMSPEDSSIYLCSAATGGSQPQHFGDGTRLSIL.

This clonotype was found a few times. A much larger clone differs from this one at a single base, so this may be a read error. V is TRBV20-1 and J is TRBJ2-1, with a possible D match to TRBD2 (5 bases). CDR3 length: 14 amino acids. Germline assignment: CDR1 DFQATT and CDR2 SNEGSKA (reference sequence). V lost 3 bases and J 9 bases, leaving 18 bases between the germline ends. CDR3 coding DNA: TGCAGTGCTAGCAAGAGGGTGGAGATTGCTGAGCAGTTCTTC. Encoded protein: CSASKRVEIAEQFF.

In this sample, this clonotype turned up once. CDR3 region: CASSPGPGGANEQFF. The CDR3 DNA is TGTGCCAGCAGCCCGGGACCGGGGGGGGCTAATGAGCAGTTCTTC. This chain connects TRBV11-2 to TRBJ2-1; TRBD2 matches 8 bases. The V gene's germline CDR1 is SGHAT and CDR2 FQNNGV. Unmatched junction bases numbered 10, after V lost 5 bases and J lost 7 bases. The CDR3 has 15 amino acids.

This clonotype occurred many times. This sequence joins TRBV7-3 and TRBJ2-1; D is unresolved. Germline CDR1 is SGHTA and CDR2 is FQGTGA. The CDR3 contains 13 residues. Trimming pared 2 bases from V and 6 bases from J, leaving 8 bases between. The chain's CDR3 is CASSLLGVNEQFF. DNA of the CDR3: TGTGCCAGCAGCTTACTAGGTGTCAATGAGCAGTTCTTC.

The table lists this clonotype with many counts. The genes are TRBV19 and TRBJ1-5; D may be TRBD1 (6 bases). The CDR3 consists of 15 residues. V was pared by 5 bases and J by 1 base, with 12 bases between. The V gene's germline CDR1 is LNHDA and CDR2 SQIVND (reference sequence). The DNA of the CDR3 is TGTGCCAGTAGTCTGTGGACAGCGAGCAATCAGCCCCAGCATTTT. Protein: CASSLWTASNQPQHF.

This clonotype turned up a few times. The chain is built from TRBV7-6 and TRBJ2-1; 8 bases match TRBD1. Trimming at V came to 5 bases and at J to 8 bases, leaving 14 bases not matched to a gene. The CDR3 runs 16 residues. CDR1 SGHVS and CDR2 FNYEAQ come from the germline V gene. The CDR3, as DNA: TGTGCCAGCAGCGCTCGGACAGGGCTTATCAACGATGAGCAGTTCTTC. Translating gives CASSARTGLINDEQFF. Supplemented by reference TRBV7-6 and TRBJ2-1, the full variable domain reads GAGVSQSPRYKVTKRGQDVALRCDPISGHVSLYWYRQALGQGPEFLTYFNYEAQQDKSGLPNDRFSAERPEGSISTLTIQRTEQRDSAMYRCASSARTGLINDEQFFGPGTRLTVL.

This chain uses TRBV7-9 with TRBJ2-3, with 12 bases identical to TRBD2. The V gene end was trimmed by 5 bases and the J gene end by 2 bases; junction bases not matched to a gene: 8. The CDR3 spans 17 residues. Germline V gives CDR1 SEHNR, CDR2 FQNEAQ (reference sequence). The CDR3 is CASSRSLAGGDTDTQYF. The CDR3 nucleotides are TGTGCCAGCAGCAGATCCCTAGCGGGGGGGGACACAGATACGCAGTATTTT.

At least ten counts were recorded for this clonotype. The chain uses TRBV19 and TRBJ1-4, with unresolved D. The CDR3 runs to 11 residues. Germline CDR1 is LNHDA and CDR2 is SQIVND (reference sequence). Trimming shortened V by 3 bases and J by 7 bases, and 3 bases separated the two germline ends. The CDR3 reads CASSIGEKLFF. The CDR3 coding sequence is TGTGCCAGTAGTATCGGTGAAAAACTGTTTTTT.

In its sample, this clonotype was seen many times. This chain connects TRBV9 to TRBJ1-2; D unresolved. V lost 5 bases and J 7 bases, leaving 12 bases between the germline ends. The germline gives CDR1 SGDLS, CDR2 YYNGEE. CDR3 size: 12 residues. CDR3 in amino acids: CASSQYTSGYTF. The CDR3 DNA is TGTGCCAGCAGTCAGTATACCTCTGGCTACACCTTC.

In this sample, this clonotype turned up many times. V and J are TRBV20-1 and TRBJ2-1; D possibly corresponds to TRBD1 (6 bases). Trimming removed 7 bases from V and 6 bases from J, with 13 bases in between. Looked up from germline, CDR1 is DFQATT and CDR2 is SNEGSKA (reference sequence). The CDR3 sequence is 12 residues long. The CDR3 DNA is TGCAGTGTTGCTAAACAGGGCAATGAGCAGTTCTTC. Protein sequence: CSVAKQGNEQFF.